This is a list of T cell receptor beta chains from one sample in a study of blood T cell repertoires in COVID-19. TCRdb keeps only in-frame clones here, not all; method: immunoSEQ multiplex PCR. The sample records around 250,000 clones, 75% to 90% being singletons. The sequencing input was peripheral blood. All receptors come from a woman under 40 with active or convalescent COVID-19. The CDR3 runs from the conserved cysteine through the conserved F or W. The D gene is left open where the match is weak. Clone size is stated in some rows and not others, as once, few, many or a class when expanded.

>.|TRBV3-1/TRBV3-2|TRBD2|TRBJ2-4
CASSQDKASGGPVAKNIQYF
TGTGCCAGCAGCCAAGATAAGGCTAGCGGGGGGCCGGTAGCCAAAAACATTCAGTACTTC
>.|TRBV9|TRBD2|TRBJ2-3
CASSASLAGGPGTDTQYF
TGTGCCAGCAGCGCTTCCTTAGCGGGGGGGCCTGGCACAGATACGCAGTATTTT
>.|TRBV6-5|.|TRBJ2-1
CASSQTHSSYNEQFF
TGTGCCAGCAGTCAGACGCACAGCTCCTACAATGAGCAGTTCTTC
>.|TRBV15|.|TRBJ2-5
CATSRDRVQETQYF
TGTGCCACCAGCAGAGATCGGGTACAAGAGACCCAGTACTTC
>.|TRBV6-5|TRBD2|TRBJ2-7
CASSYGASGGSYEQYF
TGTGCCAGCAGTTACGGGGCTAGCGGTGGCTCCTACGAGCAGTACTTC
>.|TRBV4-3|TRBD1|TRBJ2-3
CASSQEVGRGPPDTQYF
TGCGCCAGCAGCCAAGAAGTAGGCAGGGGGCCCCCGGATACGCAGTATTTT
>.|TRBV11-2|TRBD1|TRBJ2-3
CASSEGAITDTQYF
TGTGCCAGCAGCGAGGGGGCCATCACAGATACGCAGTATTTT
>few|TRBV4-3|.|TRBJ1-2
CASSQVEGSNYGYTF
TGCGCCAGCAGCCAAGTCGAGGGATCTAACTATGGCTACACCTTC
>.|TRBV5-4|TRBD1|TRBJ2-1
CASSLPGGDYNEQFF
TGTGCCAGCAGCTTGCCAGGGGGCGATTACAATGAGCAGTTCTTC
>.|TRBV28|.|TRBJ1-2
CASSLAGSSYGYTF
TGTGCCAGCAGTTTAGCGGGAAGTTCCTATGGCTACACCTTC
>once|TRBV7-3|TRBD1|TRBJ2-6
CASSPKPGQVAGGANVLTF
TGTGCCAGCAGCCCTAAGCCCGGACAGGTCGCCGGGGGGGCCAACGTCCTGACTTTC
>.|TRBV5-5|.|TRBJ2-3
CASSLTTQGDTQYF
TGTGCCAGCAGCTTGACTACTCAGGGAGATACGCAGTATTTT
>few|TRBV3-1/TRBV3-2|TRBD1|TRBJ1-5
CASSQTRQGGQHF
TGTGCCAGCAGCCAGACGCGACAGGGTGGCCAGCATTTT
>.|TRBV28|.|TRBJ1-2
CASSFPTEEDGYTF
TGTGCCAGCAGTTTCCCCACAGAGGAGGACGGCTACACCTTC
>.|TRBV28|.|TRBJ1-5
CASSTRAGAGWMQPQHF
TGTGCCAGCAGTACAAGAGCAGGGGCAGGTTGGATGCAGCCCCAGCATTTT
>.|TRBV3-1/TRBV3-2|TRBD1|TRBJ1-5
CASSLQGAGQPQHF
TGTGCCAGCAGCCTTCAGGGGGCTGGGCAGCCCCAGCATTTT
>.|TRBV30|TRBD2|TRBJ2-1
CAWSATRGVYGNEQFF
TGTGCCTGGAGTGCCACCCGGGGGGTCTATGGCAATGAGCAGTTCTTC
>.|TRBV6-6|TRBD1|TRBJ1-2
CASTPSSGGQYGYTF
TGTGCCAGCACCCCTTCATCAGGGGGCCAGTATGGCTACACCTTC
>.|TRBV7-2|.|TRBJ1-6
CASSYSGSYNSPLHF
TGTGCCAGCAGCTACTCAGGGTCCTATAATTCACCCCTCCACTTT
>once|TRBV6-4|TRBD1|TRBJ2-2
CASHRQGLAGELFF
TGTGCCAGCCACAGACAGGGATTGGCCGGGGAGCTGTTTTTT
>.|TRBV6-5|TRBD1|TRBJ2-5
CASRSTGGAGKTQYF
TGTGCCAGCCGATCGACAGGGGGCGCGGGAAAGACCCAGTACTTC
>.|TRBV15|.|TRBJ1-2
CATSTWDTHNYGYTF
TGTGCCACCAGCACCTGGGACACCCATAACTATGGCTACACCTTC
>.|TRBV2|.|TRBJ2-7
CASSEAPGVQYF
TGTGCCAGCAGTGAAGCTCCCGGGGTTCAGTACTTC
>.|TRBV12-3/TRBV12-4|.|TRBJ2-2
CASSLVQGGELFF
TGTGCCAGCAGTTTAGTCCAGGGAGGGGAGCTGTTTTTT
>.|TRBV29-1|.|TRBJ2-7
CSVEQGRYEQYF
TGCAGCGTTGAACAGGGGCGCTACGAGCAGTACTTC
>.|TRBV27|.|TRBJ2-6
CASSFGVRVLGGANVLTF
TGTGCCAGCAGTTTCGGAGTCAGGGTTCTGGGGGGGGCCAACGTCCTGACTTTC
>.|TRBV18|TRBD1|TRBJ1-1
CASSPDRGNTEAFF
TGTGCCAGCTCTCCTGACAGGGGTAACACTGAAGCTTTCTTT
>.|TRBV5-6|.|TRBJ2-2
CASSSPWGLNTGELFF
TGTGCCAGCAGCTCGCCATGGGGCTTGAACACCGGGGAGCTGTTTTTT
>once|TRBV19|TRBD1|TRBJ1-4
CASSLRDRVLGATNEKLFF
TGTGCCAGTAGTCTCCGGGACAGGGTCCTCGGGGCCACTAATGAAAAACTGTTTTTT
>.|TRBV7-9|TRBD1|TRBJ2-1
CASSLPGQGAYNEQFF
TGTGCCAGCAGCTTACCTGGACAGGGCGCCTACAATGAGCAGTTCTTC
>.|TRBV6-5|.|TRBJ1-3
CASTHRSGNTIYF
TGTGCCAGCACCCACCGGTCCGGAAACACCATATATTTT
>.|TRBV18|.|TRBJ1-6
CASSPPIGSSPLHF
TGTGCCAGCTCACCACCGATCGGGAGTTCACCCCTCCACTTT
>.|TRBV30|TRBD1|TRBJ1-1
CAWRPRDRGLGEAFF
TGTGCCTGGAGGCCTAGGGACAGGGGGCTTGGGGAAGCTTTCTTT
>.|TRBV4-3|TRBD1|TRBJ2-1
CASSLSPTDRGSLNEQFF
TGCGCCAGCAGCTTAAGCCCGACCGACAGGGGATCCCTCAATGAGCAGTTCTTC
>.|TRBV7-2|TRBD2|TRBJ2-5
CASSQTSGVGTQYF
TGTGCCAGCAGCCAAACTAGCGGGGTGGGGACCCAGTACTTC
>.|TRBV12-3/TRBV12-4|.|TRBJ2-1
CASSRGWEQFF
TGTGCCAGCAGCCGCGGGTGGGAGCAGTTCTTC
>.|TRBV10-3|TRBD1|TRBJ2-7
CAISESGNTGTATPYEQYF
TGTGCCATCAGTGAGTCGGGAAATACGGGGACAGCGACGCCCTACGAGCAGTACTTC